The subject of this entry is one T cell receptor beta chain. Its antigen remains undetermined. Base qualities are not at hand, and no much larger clone is one base apart. These data originate in a study of T cell responses to AZD1222 COVID-19 vaccine (dated by TCRdb to the early 2020s). Concerning the study at large: AZD1222 recipients whose second dose came at about 4 weeks and those whose second dose came at about 12 weeks were combined into one group, since spike-specific TCR depth and breadth did not differ between the two schedules. A total of over 230 trial participants underwent TCR sequencing, of whom more than 200 had received two doses of AZD1222 and 26 had received two doses of the MenACWY control vaccine. Enrollment into the trials was organized by age into subgroups of 18-55, 56-69 and 70-plus years, and those subgroups contained roughly 140, 27 and 60 TCR-sequenced participants, respectively. Study-wide conclusions, independent of this receptor: Conclusions about previously exposed vaccinees are limited because only six or seven AZD1222 recipients were SARS-CoV-2 seropositive at baseline. Most participants were white British and females outnumbered males, and the authors suggested that clonal diversity may have been underestimated. The 56-69-year group was small, and its depth increase did not reach significance, likely because of low power. Reportedly, close to half of the unique spike-specific TCRs recognized epitopes lying outside the regions that are mutated in the B.1.351 and B.1.1.7 variants. The vaccine-associated CD4 TCRs covered the entire spike protein, and the dominant responses fell in regions 160-218 and 743-854. A significant rise in spike-specific TCR breadth and depth was observed after two AZD1222 doses relative to day 0 and relative to MenACWY recipients. Because no samples from the day 14 peak response were available, repertoires could be characterized only after the peak T cell response.

The CDR3 regions of human TCRbeta chains were analyzed by immunosequencing. Per the authors' processing: TCRs in the repertoires were compared against a reference library of SARS-CoV-2-specific TCRs that had been generated with the MIRA antigen-specificity platform. Breadth was defined as the fraction of unique TCRs that were SARS-CoV-2-associated, and depth was defined as the fraction of total T cells that were SARS-CoV-2-associated. Using the MIRA data, each spike-specific TCR was assigned both to the spike region to which the TCR was reactive and to a CD4 or CD8 class. Log10-transformed breadth and depth values were compared by one-way ANOVA with Sidak's multiple comparisons tests. The table comes from immuneACCESS by way of TCRdb, which keeps in-frame sequences with V and J called. Part of the clones is missing from these tables; in studies checked, under half for an unresolved V gene and the rest for unknown reasons. The D gene and trimming were derived from the DNA, and the V and J assignments and clone size from that table. Within this sample are about 120,000 clones, with about 83% of them counted one time only. The ten top clones hold roughly 12% of the sample.

The junction shows trimming of 6 bases on V and 5 bases on J, and the gene matches do not reach 3 bases of it. From the cysteine through the phenylalanine, the CDR3 covers 13 amino acids. Of all the DNA, just the CDR3 is kept, 39 bases in frame from base 1. Via the germline V gene, CDR1 is MNHEY and CDR2 SVGAGI. The time point label here, explained by the study, means: baseline before first vaccination. Vaccinee samples were obtained from the UK trials COV001 and COV002, which included a single-blind randomized controlled phase 2/3 trial of AZD1222 (ChAdOx1 nCoV-19) in healthy adults. For TCRbeta chain sequencing, PBMC samples were collected from trial participants at day 0 and at day 28 after the second dose.

This chain is built from TRBV6-5 and TRBJ1-2; 10 bases in between match TRBD1. Sequences were derived from peripheral blood, sampled on day 0 of AZD1222 vaccination. This sequence originates from an adult in good health. CDR3 loop: CASSGTGEYGYTF. The bases are TGTGCCAGCAGCGGGACAGGGGAGTATGGCTACACCTTC.